The T cell receptor beta chain under discussion was sequenced for a study of T cell responses to AZD1222 COVID-19 vaccine. About the research overall: Pooled together were second doses at about 4 or about 12 weeks. Study conclusions and caveats: Reportedly, close to half of spike-specific TCRs are directed against unmutated variant regions. Baseline seropositives among AZD1222 recipients totaled only five to seven.

The assay was immunoSEQ multiplex PCR, and TCRdb's table has in-frame clones only and misses some. The sample carries approximately 110,000 clones, more than 75% recorded once. Germline loops: CDR1 GTSNPN, CDR2 SVGIG (reference sequence). V lost 5 bases, J lost 5 bases, and 12 bases lay in between. This CDR3 has 13 residues. In regard to this clone: The antigen remains unidentified.

This chain links TRBV30 with TRBJ2-2; no definite D call. Specimen: peripheral blood, collected on day 0 of AZD1222 vaccination. This sequence was found in an adult in good health. This chain's CDR3 is CAWVKMGTGELFF. The CDR3 DNA sequence: TGTGCCTGGGTGAAAATGGGGACCGGGGAGCTGTTTTTT.